This T cell receptor beta chain was retrieved from a study of post-analysis software for immune sequencing data. Study-level background: Relapsing-remitting, secondary progressive and progressive-relapsing forms of multiple sclerosis all featured among disease courses.

Sequencing libraries made from TCR beta cDNA carried unique molecular identifiers. TCRdb recomputed calls from the PCR reads with MiXCR, one row per CDR3 protein. The top ten hold 1.5% to 2% of the sample, which has hundreds of thousands of distinct CDR3 sequences, roughly 46% seen once. Findings and caveats of the study: Significantly lower normalized Chao1 diversity was found in patients with multiple sclerosis relative to controls. Four to six TRBV segments, including TRBV5-6, TRBV5-1 and TRBV20-1, were more frequent in patients than controls. Strong co-clustering by F measure linked samples that shared a preparation batch.

V lost 2 bases, J lost 2 bases, and 8 bases lay in between. Germline values: CDR1 SSHAT, CDR2 FNYEAQ (reference sequence). This CDR3 is built from 14 residues. For this clonotype: Its antigen is currently unknown.

The sample consisted of blood. V is TRBV7-7 and J is TRBJ2-3; D is ambiguous. The TCR originated in a girl aged 10 to 17 with multiple sclerosis. CDR3 DNA sequence: TGTGCCAGCAGCTTATCGGCCAACACAGATACGCAGTATTTT. The encoded protein is CASSLSANTDTQYF.